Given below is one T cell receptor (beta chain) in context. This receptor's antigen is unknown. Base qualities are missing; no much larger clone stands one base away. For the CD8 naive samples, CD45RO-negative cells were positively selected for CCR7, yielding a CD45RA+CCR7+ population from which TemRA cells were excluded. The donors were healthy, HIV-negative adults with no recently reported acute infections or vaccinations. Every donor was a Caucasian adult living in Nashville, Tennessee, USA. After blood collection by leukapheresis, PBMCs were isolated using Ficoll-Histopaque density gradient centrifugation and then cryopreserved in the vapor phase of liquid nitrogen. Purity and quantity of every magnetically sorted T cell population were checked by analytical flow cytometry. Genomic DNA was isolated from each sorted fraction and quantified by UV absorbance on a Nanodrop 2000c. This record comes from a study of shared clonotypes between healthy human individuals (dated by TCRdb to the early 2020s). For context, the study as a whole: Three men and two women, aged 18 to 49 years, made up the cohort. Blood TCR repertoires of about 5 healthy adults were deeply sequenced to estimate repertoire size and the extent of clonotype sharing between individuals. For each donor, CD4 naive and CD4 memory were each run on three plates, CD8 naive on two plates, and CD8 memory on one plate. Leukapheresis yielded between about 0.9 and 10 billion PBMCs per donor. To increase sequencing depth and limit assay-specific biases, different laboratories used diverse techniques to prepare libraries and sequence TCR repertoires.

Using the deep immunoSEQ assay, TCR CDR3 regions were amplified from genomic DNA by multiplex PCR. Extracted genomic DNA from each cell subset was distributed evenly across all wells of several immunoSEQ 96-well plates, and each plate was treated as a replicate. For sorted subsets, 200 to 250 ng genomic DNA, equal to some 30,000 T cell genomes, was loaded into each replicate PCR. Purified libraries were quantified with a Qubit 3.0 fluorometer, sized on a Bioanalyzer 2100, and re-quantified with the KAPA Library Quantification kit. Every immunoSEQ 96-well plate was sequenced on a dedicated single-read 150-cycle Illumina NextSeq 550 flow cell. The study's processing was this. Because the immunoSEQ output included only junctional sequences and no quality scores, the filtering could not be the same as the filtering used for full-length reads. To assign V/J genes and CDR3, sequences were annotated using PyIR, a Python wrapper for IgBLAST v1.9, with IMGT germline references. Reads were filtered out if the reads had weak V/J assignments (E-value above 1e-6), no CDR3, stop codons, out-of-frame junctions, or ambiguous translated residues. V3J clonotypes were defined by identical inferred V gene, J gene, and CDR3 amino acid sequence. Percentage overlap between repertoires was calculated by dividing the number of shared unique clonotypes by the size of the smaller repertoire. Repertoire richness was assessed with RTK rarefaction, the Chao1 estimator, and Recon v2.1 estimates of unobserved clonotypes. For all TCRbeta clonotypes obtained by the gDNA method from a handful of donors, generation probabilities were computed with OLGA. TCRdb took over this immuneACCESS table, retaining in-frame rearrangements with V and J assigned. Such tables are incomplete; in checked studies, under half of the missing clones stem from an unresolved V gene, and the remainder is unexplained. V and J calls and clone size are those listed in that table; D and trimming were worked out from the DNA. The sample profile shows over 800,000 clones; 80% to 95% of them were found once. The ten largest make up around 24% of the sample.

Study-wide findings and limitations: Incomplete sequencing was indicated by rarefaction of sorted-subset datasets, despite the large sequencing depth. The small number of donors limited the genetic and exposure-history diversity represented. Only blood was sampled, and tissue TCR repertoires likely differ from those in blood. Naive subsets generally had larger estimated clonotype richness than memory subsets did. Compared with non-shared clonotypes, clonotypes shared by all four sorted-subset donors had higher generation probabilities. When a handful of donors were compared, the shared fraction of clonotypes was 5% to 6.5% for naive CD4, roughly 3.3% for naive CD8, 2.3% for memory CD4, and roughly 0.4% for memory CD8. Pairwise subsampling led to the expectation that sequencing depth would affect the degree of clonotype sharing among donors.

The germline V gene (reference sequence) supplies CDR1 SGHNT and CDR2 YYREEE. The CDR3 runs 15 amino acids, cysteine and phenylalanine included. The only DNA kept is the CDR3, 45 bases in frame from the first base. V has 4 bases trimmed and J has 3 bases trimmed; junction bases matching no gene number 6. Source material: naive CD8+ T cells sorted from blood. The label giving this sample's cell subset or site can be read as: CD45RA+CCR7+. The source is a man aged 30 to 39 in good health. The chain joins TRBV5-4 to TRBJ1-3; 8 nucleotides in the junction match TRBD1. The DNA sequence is TGTGCCAGCAGCCCTGGACAGGGTTATGGAAACACCATATATTTT. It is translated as CASSPGQGYGNTIYF.